Shown below are 13 T cell receptor beta chains from a single sample sequenced in a study of blood T cell repertoires in COVID-19. The repertoire was sequenced with immunoSEQ multiplex PCR; TCRdb's copy has only in-frame clones and lacks some. The data contain 100,000 to 150,000 clones, approximately 87% of them singletons. The sequencing sample was made of peripheral blood. Source of these receptors: a woman aged 70-85 years with acute or convalescent COVID-19.

The chain uses TRBV6-6 and TRBJ2-1; 7 bases are a match to TRBD1. J lost 4 bases, V lost 7 bases, and 10 bases had no gene match. The CDR3 has 15 amino acids. Germline values: CDR1 MNHNY, CDR2 SVGAGI (reference sequence). CDR3: CASTPGQLEYNEQFF. The CDR3, as DNA: TGTGCCAGCACCCCGGGACAGTTGGAATACAATGAGCAGTTCTTC.

The CDR3 is CASSIRGSGANVLTF. The CDR3 DNA reads as TGTGCCAGTAGTATACGAGGCTCTGGGGCCAACGTCCTGACTTTC. This rearrangement joins TRBV19 to TRBJ2-6, with unresolved D. V lost 2 bases, J lost 0 bases, and 5 bases lay in between. Germline loops: CDR1 LNHDA, CDR2 SQIVND (reference sequence). This CDR3 has 15 residues. Looking up the rest from reference TRBV19 and TRBJ2-6 gives the full variable domain: DGGITQSPKYLFRKEGQNVTLSCEQNLNHDAMYWYRQDPGQGLRLIYYSQIVNDFQKGDIAEGYSVSREKKESFPLTVTSAQKNPTAFYLCASSIRGSGANVLTFGAGSRLTVL.

For the CDR3, the DNA is TGTGCCAGCAGTTACATCCACGGGAAAGCTTTCTTT. It translates to CASSYIHGKAFF. This sequence joins TRBV6-5 and TRBJ1-1; D remains unclear. V lost 2 bases and J 9 bases, leaving 10 bases between the germline ends. Germline CDR1 reads MNHEY; CDR2 reads SVGAGI. The CDR3 is made up of 12 amino acids.

This clone was seen only once. The chain employs TRBV25-1 and TRBJ2-1; 11 nucleotides line up with TRBD2. Germline lookup yields CDR1 MGHDK and CDR2 SYGVNS. Trimming cost V 4 bases and J 12 bases; bases outside gene matches: 11. This CDR3 is built from 15 residues. The CDR3 sequence: CASSGSSGGTVAQFF. CDR3 DNA: TGTGCCAGCAGTGGATCTAGCGGGGGGACCGTAGCGCAGTTCTTC.

The V gene is TRBV5-1, the J gene TRBJ2-1; weak D call: TRBD2 (7 bases). The V gene lost 2 bases and the J gene lost 8 bases, with 14 bases spanning the gap. The length of the CDR3 is 14 residues. Germline CDR1 is SGHRS and CDR2 is YFSETQ. The CDR3 nucleotides are TGCGCCAGCAGCTTAAGCGGCGGGGGCGATGAGCAGTTCTTC. Translation: CASSLSGGGDEQFF.

This chain links TRBV6-5 with TRBJ1-6; D unresolved. V lost 0 bases and J 6 bases, leaving 9 bases between the germline ends. Germline loops: CDR1 MNHEY, CDR2 SVGAGI. The length of the CDR3 is 15 residues. The CDR3 nucleotides are TGTGCCAGCAGTTACTCTGGGCAGGCTAATTCACCCCTCCACTTT. Amino acid sequence: CASSYSGQANSPLHF.

This clone was counted only a few times. The chain uses TRBV24-1 and TRBJ1-2; TRBD1 matches at 7 bases. The J segment lost 0 bases and the V segment lost 3 bases, leaving 3 bases of the junction unmatched. Germline lookup yields CDR1 KGHDR and CDR2 SFDVKD. This CDR3 is built from 15 residues. CDR3 bases: TGTGCCACCAGTGATCGGGACAGAACTAACTATGGCTACACCTTC. Translation: CATSDRDRTNYGYTF.

The chain has TRBV5-5 and TRBJ2-3; possibly TRBD2 for D (5 bases). Trimming took 2 bases from V and 1 from J, leaving 20 bases between them. The germline V gene encodes CDR1 SGHKS and CDR2 YYEKEE (reference sequence). CDR3 length: 18 residues. The CDR3 nucleotides read TGTGCCAGCAGCTTTCGGTGGCTAGCCGGATTCGGCACAGATACGCAGTATTTT. Translation gives CASSFRWLAGFGTDTQYF.

CDR3 amino acids: CASSPKLGTGKYQETQYF. CDR3 DNA sequence: TGTGCCAGCAGCCCCAAGCTGGGGACAGGCAAGTACCAAGAGACCCAGTACTTC. This sequence joins TRBV14 and TRBJ2-5; 8 nucleotides line up with TRBD1. The CDR3 consists of 18 residues. Trimming at V came to 4 bases and at J to 0 bases, leaving 13 bases not matched to a gene. Germline V CDR1 and CDR2: SGHDN, FVKESK.

This clone was observed a few times. This chain links TRBV27 with TRBJ1-2; a possible D gene is TRBD1 (6 bases). Germline CDR1 is MNHEY and CDR2 is SMNVEV (reference sequence). V was clipped by 5 bases and J by 4 bases, with 14 bases between them. There are 14 residues in the CDR3. The CDR3 DNA is TGTGCCAGCAGTCCCCGGGAGGGGGTCTATGGCTACACCTTC. This gives the protein CASSPREGVYGYTF.

J is TRBJ2-2 and V is TRBV5-6; D is unclear. Trimming cost V 2 bases and J 4 bases, with 6 bases left between them. Germline assignment: CDR1 SGHDT and CDR2 YYEEEE. CDR3 length: 13 amino acids. As DNA, the CDR3 is TGTGCCAGCAGCTTCAGTGGCACCGGGGAGCTGTTTTTT. Protein: CASSFSGTGELFF.

The V gene is TRBV18, the J gene TRBJ2-7, with D maybe TRBD2 (5 bases). Trimming took 5 bases from V and 3 from J, leaving 14 bases between them. The CDR3 length is 14 residues. Germline CDR1 and CDR2: KGHSH and LQKENI. The CDR3 DNA sequence: TGTGCCAGCTCAACGGCCCTCGGGGACTACGAGCAGTACTTC. Residues: CASSTALGDYEQYF.

This chain joins TRBV13 and TRBJ2-1; 9 bases fit TRBD2. V shed 5 bases and J 0 bases; nucleotides not matched to a gene: 5. Per the germline V gene, CDR1 is PRHDT and CDR2 is FYEKMQ (reference sequence). This CDR3 has 16 residues. The CDR3: CASSLSGGRSYNEQFF. The CDR3 nucleotides are TGTGCCAGCAGCCTTAGCGGGGGCCGCTCCTACAATGAGCAGTTCTTC. Full variable domain (missing parts from reference TRBV13 and TRBJ2-1): AAGVIQSPRHLIKEKRETATLKCYPIPRHDTVYWYQQGPGQDPQFLISFYEKMQSDKGSIPDRFSAQQFSDYHSELNMSSLELGDSALYFCASSLSGGRSYNEQFFGPGTRLTVL.